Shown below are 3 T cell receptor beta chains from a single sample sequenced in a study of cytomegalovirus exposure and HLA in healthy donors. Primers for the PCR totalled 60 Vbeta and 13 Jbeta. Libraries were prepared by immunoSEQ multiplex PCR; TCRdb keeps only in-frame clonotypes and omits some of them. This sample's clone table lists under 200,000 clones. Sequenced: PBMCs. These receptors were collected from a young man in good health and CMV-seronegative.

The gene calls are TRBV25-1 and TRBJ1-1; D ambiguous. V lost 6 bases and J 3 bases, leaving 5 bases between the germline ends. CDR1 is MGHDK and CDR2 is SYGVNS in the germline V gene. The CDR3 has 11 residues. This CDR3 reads CASSLYTEAFF. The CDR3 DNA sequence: TGTGCCAGCAGCCTGTACACTGAAGCTTTCTTT.

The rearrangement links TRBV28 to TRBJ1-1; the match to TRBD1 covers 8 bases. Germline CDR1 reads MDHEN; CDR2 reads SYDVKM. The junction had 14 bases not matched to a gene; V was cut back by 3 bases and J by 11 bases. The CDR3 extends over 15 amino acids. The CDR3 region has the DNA TGTGCCAGCAGTTTGGGGACAGGATCTAGGGTGGGGGCTTTCTTT. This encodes CASSLGTGSRVGAFF.

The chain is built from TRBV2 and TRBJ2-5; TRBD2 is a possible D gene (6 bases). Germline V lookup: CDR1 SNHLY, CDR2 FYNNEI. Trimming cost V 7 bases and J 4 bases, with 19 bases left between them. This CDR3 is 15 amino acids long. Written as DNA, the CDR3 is TGTGCCAGCATCTCCCCCGGGACTCTTGGAGAGACCCAGTACTTC. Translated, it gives CASISPGTLGETQYF.